These T cell receptor beta chains were read from a single sample in a study of cytomegalovirus exposure and HLA in healthy donors. Measured with immunoSEQ multiplex PCR; TCRdb has only the in-frame clones, and not every one. Altogether about 130,000 clones are present, approximately 77% being singletons, with the ten largest covering around 1.3%. The sequenced sample consisted of PBMCs. These receptors were obtained from a woman aged 40 to 50 in good health and CMV-seronegative. Both conserved end residues are part of each CDR3. The order of the fields is clone size, V gene, D gene, J gene, CDR3 DNA, CDR3 protein. D genes are given only for firm matches. Not all rows give a size; the values are once, few, many and, for expanded clones, a class.

>.|TRBV5-1|.|TRBJ2-5
TGCGCCAGCAGCTTGGCTGGGGGCGGCCAAGGGGCCCAGTACTTC
CASSLAGGGQGAQYF
>.|TRBV5-1|TRBD1|TRBJ2-7
TGCGCCAGCAGCTTGGGGACAGGGAGCCACGAGCAGTACTTC
CASSLGTGSHEQYF
>.|TRBV16|.|TRBJ1-1
TGTGCCAGCAGCACCCGGGGGAGGGCTGAAGCTTTCTTT
CASSTRGRAEAFF
>few|TRBV27|.|TRBJ1-2
TGTGCCAGCAGTCCGCGGACAGCCTATGGCTACACCTTC
CASSPRTAYGYTF
>.|TRBV25-1|.|TRBJ2-5
TGTGCCAGCAGTGAACCAGCCTTACAGCAAGAGACCCAGTACTTC
CASSEPALQQETQYF
>many|TRBV6-6|.|TRBJ1-1
TGTGCCAGCAGTTACGGGGACACGAACACTGAAGCTTTCTTT
CASSYGDTNTEAFF
>.|TRBV6-5|.|TRBJ1-6
TGTGCCAGCAGGACAGGAGCGTCCTATAATTCACCCCTCCACTTT
CASRTGASYNSPLHF
>.|TRBV29-1|.|TRBJ2-3
TGCAGCGTTGAAATATTCCCAGATACGCAGTATTTT
CSVEIFPDTQYF
>.|TRBV5-1|.|TRBJ1-2
TGCGCCAGCAGCTTAGAGGTGGCGGGACTGGGCTACACCTTC
CASSLEVAGLGYTF
>.|TRBV5-6|TRBD1|TRBJ2-2
TGTGCCAGCAGCGCCAGGGGGCGCGCCGGGGAGCTGTTTTTT
CASSARGRAGELFF
>.|TRBV4-3|.|TRBJ1-4
TGCGCCAGCAGCCAAGATTCCAGGGCTCGGCATGAAAAACTGTTTTTT
CASSQDSRARHEKLFF
>.|TRBV5-1|.|TRBJ1-4
TGCGCCAGCAGCTTAGAGGGAACTGAAAAACTGTTTTTT
CASSLEGTEKLFF
>few|TRBV5-1|.|TRBJ1-5
TGCGCCAGCAGCTTGGAAGAGGGTCCGAATCAGCCCCAGCATTTT
CASSLEEGPNQPQHF
>.|TRBV7-2|TRBD1|TRBJ2-7
TGTGCCAGCAGCCCAGCCGGGACAGTGCTCTACGAGCAGTACTTC
CASSPAGTVLYEQYF
>.|TRBV28|TRBD1|TRBJ2-7
TGTGCCAGCAGTTTATTGCAGGGGGCATTCTACGAGCAGTACTTC
CASSLLQGAFYEQYF
>.|TRBV9|.|TRBJ1-6
TGTGCCAGCAGCGTAGCTACGGGGGGGGGAAGTTCACCCCTCCACTTT
CASSVATGGGSSPLHF
>.|TRBV28|TRBD1|TRBJ1-3
TGTGCCAGCAGCCGCCGGGACAGGAATGGAAACACCATATATTTT
CASSRRDRNGNTIYF
>.|TRBV5-6|TRBD2|TRBJ2-5
TGTGCCAGCAGCTTGGTAGGCGGGGGTACGGGGGAGCAGTACTTC
CASSLVGGGTGEQYF
>once|TRBV27|TRBD2|TRBJ2-1
TGTGCCAGCAGTTTATTGACAGCGGGGGGGCTTTATGAGCAGTTCTTC
CASSLLTAGGLYEQFF
>.|TRBV6-1|.|TRBJ1-5
TGTGCCAGCAGTGAACGGGGCAATCAGCCCCAGCATTTT
CASSERGNQPQHF
>few|TRBV30|TRBD1|TRBJ1-6
TGTGCCTGGATGGGACAGGGTGGGCTTGGTTCACCCCTCCACTTT
CAWMGQGGLGSPLHF
>.|TRBV4-1|.|TRBJ1-3
TGCGCCAGCAGCCAAGGAACCCCAGATTTCTCTGGAAACACCATATATTTT
CASSQGTPDFSGNTIYF
>.|TRBV6-5|.|TRBJ2-1
TGTGCCAGCAGTCTAGGAAAGGTTAATGAGCAGTTCTTC
CASSLGKVNEQFF
>.|TRBV27|.|TRBJ1-2
TGTGCCAGCGCCGAGAGGGTAAAAGGGGGTTGGTACACCTTC
CASAERVKGGWYTF
>once|TRBV18|.|TRBJ2-7
TGTGCCAGCTCACAAAACAGGGATTCCTACGAGCAGTACTTC
CASSQNRDSYEQYF
>.|TRBV29-1|.|TRBJ2-7
TGCAGCGTCTCTCCATCGGGGAGACACGAGCAGTACTTC
CSVSPSGRHEQYF
>few|TRBV7-6|.|TRBJ2-5
TGTGCCAGCAGCCGCCCGGAGGGCGCAGAGACCCAGTACTTC
CASSRPEGAETQYF
>.|TRBV6-1|.|TRBJ1-1
TGTGCCAGCAGTGAACTTCCGGTCAAAGCTTTCTTT
CASSELPVKAFF
>.|TRBV7-8|.|TRBJ2-7
TGTGCCAGCAGTATAGGTACACAGGAGCAGTACTTC
CASSIGTQEQYF
>few|TRBV6-5|.|TRBJ2-7
TGTGCCAGCAGCCGGGACAACTACGAGCAGTACTTC
CASSRDNYEQYF
>.|TRBV5-1|TRBD2|TRBJ2-2
TGCGCCAGCAGCACGGGGGGCACCGGGGAGCTGTTTTTT
CASSTGGTGELFF